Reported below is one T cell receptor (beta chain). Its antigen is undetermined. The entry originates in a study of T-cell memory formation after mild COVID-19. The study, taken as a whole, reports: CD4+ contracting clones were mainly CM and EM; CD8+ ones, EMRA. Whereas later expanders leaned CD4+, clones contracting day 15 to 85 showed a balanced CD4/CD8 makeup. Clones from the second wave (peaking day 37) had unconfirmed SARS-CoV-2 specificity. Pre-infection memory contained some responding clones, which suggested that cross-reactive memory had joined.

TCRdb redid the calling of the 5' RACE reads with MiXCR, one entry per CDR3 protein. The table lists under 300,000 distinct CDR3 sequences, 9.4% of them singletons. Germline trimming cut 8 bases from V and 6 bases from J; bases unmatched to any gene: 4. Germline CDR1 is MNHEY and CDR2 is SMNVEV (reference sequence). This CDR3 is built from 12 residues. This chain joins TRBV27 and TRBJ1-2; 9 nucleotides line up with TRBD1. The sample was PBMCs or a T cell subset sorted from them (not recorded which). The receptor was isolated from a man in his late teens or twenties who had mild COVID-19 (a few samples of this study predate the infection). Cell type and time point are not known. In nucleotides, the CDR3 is TGTGCCAGCGGTACAGGGGGCAATGGCTACACCTTC. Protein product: CASGTGGNGYTF.